This T cell receptor (beta chain) was sequenced for a study of cytomegalovirus exposure and HLA in healthy donors. Points from the study as a whole: Researchers catalogued approximately 160 TCR beta chains as cytomegalovirus-associated. Sequencing probably produced one cluster of sequence variants that were highly shared. A later analysis linked a missense variant in DCLRE1C to the trimming of TCR beta V and J genes.

Of note for this clone: Its antigen is not identified.

The V gene end was trimmed by 8 bases and the J gene end by 2 bases; junction bases not matched to a gene: 7. Germline assignment: CDR1 MNHEY and CDR2 SVGAGI. This CDR3 region has 14 residues. In the PCR, 60 Vbeta and 13 Jbeta primers were used. Measured with immunoSEQ multiplex PCR; TCRdb has only the in-frame clones, and not every one. The sample includes under 200,000 clones, over 70% of them seen just once. Material for sequencing was PBMCs. This clonotype was obtained from a man aged 35-49 years in good health and CMV-seronegative. The chain uses TRBV6-5 and TRBJ2-3; 7 bases are a match to TRBD2. CDR3 in amino acids: CASGRGGDTDTQYF. CDR3 nucleotide sequence: TGTGCCAGCGGGAGGGGAGGTGACACAGATACGCAGTATTTT.